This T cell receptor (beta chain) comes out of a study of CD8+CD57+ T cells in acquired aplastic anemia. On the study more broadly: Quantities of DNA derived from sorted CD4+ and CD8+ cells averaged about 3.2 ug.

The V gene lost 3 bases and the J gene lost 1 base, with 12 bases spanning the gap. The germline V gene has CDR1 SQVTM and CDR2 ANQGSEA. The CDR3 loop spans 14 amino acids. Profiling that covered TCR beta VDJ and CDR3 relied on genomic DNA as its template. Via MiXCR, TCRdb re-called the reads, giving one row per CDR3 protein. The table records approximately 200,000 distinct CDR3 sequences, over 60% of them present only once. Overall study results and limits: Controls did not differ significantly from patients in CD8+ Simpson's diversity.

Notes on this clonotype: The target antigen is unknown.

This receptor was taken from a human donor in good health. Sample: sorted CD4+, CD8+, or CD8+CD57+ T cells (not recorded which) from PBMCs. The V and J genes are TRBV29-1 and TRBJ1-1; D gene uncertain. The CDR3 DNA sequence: TGCAGCGTTGACGATTCCATATGGAACACTGAAGCTTTCTTT. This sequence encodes CSVDDSIWNTEAFF.